The 25 T cell receptor beta chains presented below share a single source sample, sequenced in a study of cytomegalovirus exposure and HLA in healthy donors. 60 Vbeta and 13 Jbeta primers were used in PCR. Profiling relied on immunoSEQ multiplex PCR, and the TCRdb table lists in-frame clones only, not all of them. This sample carries about 160,000 clones, around 77% of them seen once, and the ten largest clones take roughly 1%. What was sequenced was PBMCs. The receptors were gathered from a woman aged 35 to 49 in good health and CMV-seronegative.

The chain recombines TRBV7-2 with TRBJ2-5; maybe TRBD2 (6 bases). Germline V gene sequence: CDR1 SGHTA, CDR2 FQGNSA. The CDR3 consists of 15 residues. With 5 bases removed from V and 0 bases from J, the gap between germline ends came to 13 bases. The CDR3: CASSQLAWYQETQYF. In DNA form, the CDR3 reads TGTGCCAGCAGCCAGCTAGCGTGGTACCAAGAGACCCAGTACTTC.

The genes are TRBV7-3 and TRBJ1-1; tentatively, D is TRBD1 (5 bases). Germline V gene lookup returns CDR1 SGHTA and CDR2 FQGTGA. The CDR3 sequence is 13 residues long. The germline V and J ends were trimmed by 3 bases and 3 bases, with 8 bases remaining between them. The CDR3 DNA reads as TGTGCCAGCAGCTTGGGGGGGGACACTGAAGCTTTCTTT. This encodes CASSLGGDTEAFF. Based on the CDR3 plus reference TRBV7-3 and TRBJ1-1, the full variable domain is GAGVSQTPSNKVTEKGKYVELRCDPISGHTALYWYRQSLGQGPEFLIYFQGTGAADDSGLPNDRFFAVRPEGSVSTLKIQRTERGDSAVYLCASSLGGDTEAFFGQGTRLTVV.

This chain uses TRBV6-6 with TRBJ2-1; 9 nucleotides match TRBD1. CDR1 MNHNY and CDR2 SVGAGI come from the germline V gene (reference sequence). This CDR3 region has 15 residues. With 5 bases clipped from V and 7 bases from J, the junction kept 9 bases outside the gene matches. The CDR3: CASSKSGQGRNEQFF. The CDR3 coding sequence is TGTGCCAGCAGTAAATCGGGACAGGGCAGGAATGAGCAGTTCTTC.

This CDR3 is CASSLVAGQGSGYTF. The CDR3 DNA is TGCGCCAGCAGCTTGGTTGCGGGACAGGGAAGTGGCTACACCTTC. The rearrangement uses TRBV5-1 and TRBJ1-2; 9 bases fit TRBD1. The trim removed 0 bases at V and 7 bases at J, leaving 7 bases unmatched. CDR1 and CDR2 from the germline V gene are SGHRS and YFSETQ. There are 15 residues in the CDR3.

This clone was counted once. This rearrangement joins TRBV27 to TRBJ1-6; 7 bases map to TRBD1. The germline CDR1 and CDR2 sequences are MNHEY and SMNVEV (reference sequence). The J segment lost 7 bases and the V segment lost 5 bases, leaving 11 bases of the junction unmatched. This CDR3 contains 16 residues. Written as DNA, the CDR3 is TGTGCCAGCAGTCCCCGCTCCTGGACAGGCAATTCACCCCTCCACTTT. Translated: CASSPRSWTGNSPLHF.

J is TRBJ2-1 and V is TRBV30; 7 bases line up with TRBD1. Germline trimming cut 5 bases from V and 9 bases from J; bases unmatched to any gene: 13. There are 14 residues in the CDR3. Germline loops: CDR1 GTSNPN, CDR2 SVGIG (reference sequence). CDR3 coding DNA: TGTGCCTGGGATGCCGGGACAGACTCCAGTGAGCAGTTCTTC. Translated: CAWDAGTDSSEQFF.

The chain joins TRBV27 to TRBJ2-5, with a possible D match to TRBD2 (6 bases). The DNA end lines up better with TRBJ2-7; the J call may be wrong. Germline V CDR1 and CDR2: MNHEY, SMNVEV (reference sequence). The CDR3 spans 15 residues. The CDR3 loop is CASSPTTRDPYEQYF. Here the CDR3 DNA reads TGTGCCAGCAGTCCCACGACTAGGGATCCCTACGAGCAGTACTTC.

The count of this clone is one. This chain joins TRBV5-4 and TRBJ2-5; 16 bases match TRBD2. Germline CDR1 and CDR2: SGHNT and YYREEE (reference sequence). V shed 4 bases, J shed 5 bases, and the junction held 8 bases outside the gene matches. The CDR3 consists of 17 residues. As DNA, the CDR3 is TGTGCCAGCAGCCCATCGGGACTAGCGGGAGGGCAGGAGACCCAGTACTTC. This encodes CASSPSGLAGGQETQYF.

Of note for this clone: One end of the junction varies from germline; a read error may be responsible. Here the CDR3 DNA reads TGTGCCTGGAAAACAGGGTTTACTTCTGGAAACGCCATATATTTT. The encoded protein is CAWKTGFTSGNAIYF. The chain couples TRBV30 to TRBJ1-3, with D tentatively TRBD1 (6 bases). The CDR3 has 15 residues. The germline V gene has CDR1 GTSNPN and CDR2 SVGIG (reference sequence).

The genes are TRBV19 and TRBJ2-2; 7 bases map to TRBD1. CDR1 and CDR2 (germline): LNHDA, SQIVND (reference sequence). With V trimmed by 6 bases and J by 7 bases, 8 bases remained unmatched. This CDR3 contains 14 residues. The CDR3 bases are TGTGCCAGTAGCTCGGGACAGTTTAACGGGGAGCTGTTTTTT. It translates to CASSSGQFNGELFF.

The chain carries TRBV27 and TRBJ1-4; the D is unclear. V lost 0 bases and J 11 bases, leaving 10 bases between the germline ends. From germline, CDR1 is MNHEY and CDR2 SMNVEV (reference sequence). The CDR3 sequence is 13 residues long. The CDR3: CASSLSNRRKLFF. In DNA form, the CDR3 reads TGTGCCAGCAGTTTATCGAACCGGAGGAAACTGTTTTTT.

The chain recombines TRBV7-9 with TRBJ1-2, with D perhaps TRBD1 (5 bases). V was pared by 2 bases and J by 1 base, with 11 bases between. The CDR3 consists of 15 residues. Germline assignment: CDR1 SEHNR and CDR2 FQNEAQ (reference sequence). CDR3 bases: TGTGCCAGCAGCTTATATTCGGACATTAACTATGGCTACACCTTC. Translating it yields CASSLYSDINYGYTF.

This clone was detected a few times. The rearrangement joins TRBV5-1 to TRBJ2-7, with TRBD1 matching 12 bases. The trim removed 4 bases at V and 7 bases at J, leaving 15 bases unmatched. CDR3 length: 17 amino acids. CDR1 and CDR2 from the germline V gene are SGHRS and YFSETQ. The DNA for the CDR3 is TGCGCCAGCAGCCCCGGGACAGGGGGCCATTGGGGGCAAGAGCAGTACTTC. It encodes CASSPGTGGHWGQEQYF.

The chain uses TRBV30 and TRBJ2-5, with D perhaps TRBD1 (7 bases). This CDR3 is built from 14 residues. The germline gives CDR1 GTSNPN, CDR2 SVGIG (reference sequence). V was cut by 0 bases and J by 4 bases, with 12 bases left in between. CDR3 coding DNA: TGTGCCTGGAGTGTTCAGGGGGGTGGAGAGACCCAGTACTTC. It yields the protein CAWSVQGGGETQYF.

This sequence joins TRBV30 and TRBJ2-1; 12 bases agree with TRBD2. Looked up from germline, CDR1 is GTSNPN and CDR2 is SVGIG (reference sequence). With V trimmed by 5 bases and J by 2 bases, 4 bases remained unmatched. CDR3 length: 15 amino acids. CDR3 region: CAWGLAGLPYNEQFF. Written as DNA, the CDR3 is TGTGCCTGGGGACTAGCGGGATTACCCTACAATGAGCAGTTCTTC.

The chain has TRBV5-1 and TRBJ2-1; D unresolved. The CDR3 sequence is 12 residues long. Germline V gene data show CDR1 as SGHRS and CDR2 as YFSETQ. Trimming took off 1 base at V and 5 bases at J, with 4 bases between the two ends. CDR3 bases: TGCGCCAGCAGCTTGAGCGACAATGAGCAGTTCTTC. It is translated as CASSLSDNEQFF.

This chain connects TRBV6-1 to TRBJ1-1; 8 nucleotides match TRBD1. CDR3 length equals 17 residues. Germline CDR1 MNHNS, CDR2 SASEGT. J gave up 0 bases and V 4 bases, and 10 bases lay outside the gene matches. This CDR3 is CASSGTGTGTMNTEAFF. The DNA for the CDR3 is TGTGCCAGCAGTGGGACCGGGACAGGCACAATGAACACTGAAGCTTTCTTT.

This rearrangement joins TRBV30 to TRBJ1-2; unclear D gene. Germline assignment: CDR1 GTSNPN and CDR2 SVGIG (reference sequence). The CDR3 contains 12 residues. V was trimmed by 1 base and J by 8 bases, leaving 11 bases between them. DNA for the CDR3: TGTGCCTGGAGTGGCGGTGGGAGGGGCTACACCTTC. It codes for CAWSGGGRGYTF.

The V and J genes are TRBV2 and TRBJ2-1; possible D gene TRBD2, 5 bases. The V and J ends lost 9 bases and 10 bases respectively, with 19 bases between them. The germline V gene has CDR1 SNHLY and CDR2 FYNNEI. The CDR3 length is 13 residues. The CDR3 here is CASILVGVSEQFF. The CDR3 DNA sequence: TGTGCCAGTATACTAGTTGGGGTCTCAGAGCAGTTCTTC.

The V call is TRBV5-5, the J call TRBJ2-7, with D possibly matching TRBD1 (6 bases). The germline CDR1 and CDR2 sequences are SGHKS and YYEKEE (reference sequence). The V and J ends lost 4 bases and 0 bases respectively, with 8 bases between them. This CDR3 region has 13 residues. The CDR3 DNA reads TGTGCCAGCAGCAGGGACAACTCCTACGAGCAGTACTTC. As protein: CASSRDNSYEQYF.

The chain links TRBV15 to TRBJ2-1; the match to TRBD2 covers 7 bases. CDR1 and CDR2 (germline): LNHNV, YYDKDF (reference sequence). This CDR3 spans 12 amino acids. As DNA, the CDR3 is TGTGTTGAGCGGGATTCCTACAATGAGCAGTTCTTC. Translating it yields CVERDSYNEQFF.

The count of this clone is one. The chain couples TRBV9 to TRBJ2-3, with unresolved D. This CDR3 is 15 amino acids long. Germline V gene lookup returns CDR1 SGDLS and CDR2 YYNGEE. Trimming cost V 1 base and J 3 bases, with 12 bases left between them. In DNA form, the CDR3 reads TGTGCCAGCAGCGTATCCGGTCTCTCGACAGATACGCAGTATTTT. Translated, it gives CASSVSGLSTDTQYF.

This clone has only a few counts. V gene TRBV25-1 combines with J gene TRBJ2-2, with a tentative D call TRBD2 (5 bases). Germline V gene sequence: CDR1 MGHDK, CDR2 SYGVNS. V was cut by 1 base and J by 6 bases, with 9 bases left in between. The CDR3 contains 14 residues. The CDR3 nucleotides are TGTGCCAGCAGTGAATCAACTAGTTCCGGGGAGCTGTTTTTT. As protein: CASSESTSSGELFF. The whole variable domain, filled in from reference TRBV25-1 and TRBJ2-2, reads EADIYQTPRYLVIGTGKKITLECSQTMGHDKMYWYQQDPGMELHLIHYSYGVNSTEKGDLSSESTVSRIRTEHFPLTLESARPSHTSQYLCASSESTSSGELFFGEGSRLTVL.

This chain connects TRBV9 to TRBJ1-1; the match to TRBD1 covers 8 bases. The ends lost 2 bases at V and 4 bases at J; junction bases unmatched: 7. Looked up from germline, CDR1 is SGDLS and CDR2 is YYNGEE. The CDR3 sequence is 15 residues long. CDR3 sequence reads: CASSVDRGLGTEAFF. The CDR3 DNA reads as TGTGCCAGCAGCGTTGACAGGGGTCTTGGCACTGAAGCTTTCTTT.

This clone has just a few counts. This chain connects TRBV6-5 to TRBJ1-1; weak D call: TRBD1 (6 bases). Germline-derived CDR1 and CDR2 are MNHEY and SVGAGI. CDR3 length: 13 amino acids. Between the trimmed V and J ends, which lost 6 bases and 5 bases, there was a span of 13 bases. The CDR3 nucleotides read TGTGCCAGCAGGCAACAGGGATATACTGAAGCTTTCTTT. Its translation: CASRQQGYTEAFF.